This TCR beta chain was documented in a study of CD8 T cells in Susac syndrome. Study results and caveats: The study recognized that the number of individuals in its TCR sequencing and HLA analysis was relatively small.

The authors reverse transcribed roughly 0.5 to 1 ug RNA with random hexamers. Amplification of TCR beta CDR3 across 54 Vbeta and 13 Jbeta was performed with immunoSEQ multiplex PCR. TCRdb processed the immunoSEQ multiplex PCR reads anew with MiXCR; each CDR3 protein has one entry. The repertoire holds about 280,000 distinct CDR3 sequences, 70% to 90% seen once, with 0.11% in the top ten. Turning to this clonotype: Its antigen is as yet unknown.

Sequencing targeted TCR beta in T cells from blood (CD8+ and CD4+). After removal of 3 bases from V and 5 bases from J, the junction contained 8 bases not matched to a gene. The CDR3 is 14 residues long. Germline V gene sequence: CDR1 SGDLS, CDR2 YYNGEE. The sequence was collected from a human donor with multiple sclerosis. The sample comprised CD8+ T cells from PBMCs. This chain joins TRBV9 and TRBJ2-7, with 7 bases that match TRBD2. CDR3 in DNA: TGTGCCAGCAGCGGTACTAGCGTCGGGCACGAGCAGTACTTC. Amino acids: CASSGTSVGHEQYF.